The source of this T cell receptor beta chain is a study of cytomegalovirus exposure and HLA in healthy donors. Study outcomes and limitations: For most TCR sequences rarity was the rule, although some public TCRs occurred in many donors. Excluded: some indistinguishable V segments such as TRBV6-2 and TRBV6-3.

The donors comprised healthy bone marrow donors. In the PCR, 60 Vbeta and 13 Jbeta primers were used. Original handling: In a later analysis, some 80 million unique TCR beta chains included roughly 11 million shared by two or more donors. TCRdb's copy holds only in-frame clones and misses some; the assay was immunoSEQ multiplex PCR. V and J calls and clone size are copied from that table; D and trimming were computed from the DNA. Here the sample spans more than 100,000 clones, 66% being singletons. The CDR3 contains 14 residues. Germline V gives CDR1 SGHTA, CDR2 FQGNSA. The V gene end was trimmed by 5 bases and the J gene end by 7 bases; junction bases not matched to a gene: 5. On this clone: Its antigen remains unknown.

The rearrangement joins TRBV7-2 to TRBJ2-5, with 12 bases that match TRBD2. Specimen: PBMCs. The source of this sequence is a man aged 18 to 35 in good health and CMV-seronegative. CDR3 region: CASSQLAGGGTQYF. The DNA of the CDR3 is TGTGCCAGCAGCCAACTAGCGGGGGGAGGGACCCAGTACTTC.